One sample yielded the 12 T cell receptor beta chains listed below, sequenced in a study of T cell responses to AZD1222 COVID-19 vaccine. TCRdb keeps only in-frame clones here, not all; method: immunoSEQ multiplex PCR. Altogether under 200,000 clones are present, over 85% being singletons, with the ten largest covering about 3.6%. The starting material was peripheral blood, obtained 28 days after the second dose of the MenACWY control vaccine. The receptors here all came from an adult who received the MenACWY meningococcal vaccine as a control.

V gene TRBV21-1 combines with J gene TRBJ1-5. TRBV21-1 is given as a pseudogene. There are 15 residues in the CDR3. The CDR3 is CAMPRGSWSNQPQHF. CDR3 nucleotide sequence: TGTGCCATGCCCCGGGGATCTTGGAGCAATCAGCCCCAGCATTTT.

As DNA, the CDR3 is TGTGCCAGCAGTGCACAGGGTGTCACCTATAATTCACCCCTCCACTTT. Translating gives CASSAQGVTYNSPLHF. The chain joins TRBV6-1 to TRBJ1-6, with D perhaps matching TRBD1 (6 bases). Germline CDR1 reads MNHNS; CDR2 reads SASEGT. Trimming removed 4 bases from V and 2 bases from J, with 12 bases in between. The CDR3 covers 16 residues.

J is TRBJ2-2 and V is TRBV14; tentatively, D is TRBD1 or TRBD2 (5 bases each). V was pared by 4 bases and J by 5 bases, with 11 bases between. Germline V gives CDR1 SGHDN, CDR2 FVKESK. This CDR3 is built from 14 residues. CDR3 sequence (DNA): TGTGCCAGCAGCCCGCTTTGGGGGACCGGGGAGCTGTTTTTT. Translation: CASSPLWGTGELFF. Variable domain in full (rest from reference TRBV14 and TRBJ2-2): EAGVTQFPSHSVIEKGQTVTLRCDPISGHDNLYWYRRVMGKEIKFLLHFVKESKQDESGMPNNRFLAERTGGTYSTLKVQPAELEDSGVYFCASSPLWGTGELFFGEGSRLTVL.

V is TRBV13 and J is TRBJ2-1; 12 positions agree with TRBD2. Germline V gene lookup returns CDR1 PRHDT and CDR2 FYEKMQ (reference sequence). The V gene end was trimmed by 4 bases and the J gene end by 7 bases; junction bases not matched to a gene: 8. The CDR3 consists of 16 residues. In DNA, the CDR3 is TGTGCCAGCAGCTGGACTAGCGGGGAAACTGGGAATGAGCAGTTCTTC. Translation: CASSWTSGETGNEQFF.

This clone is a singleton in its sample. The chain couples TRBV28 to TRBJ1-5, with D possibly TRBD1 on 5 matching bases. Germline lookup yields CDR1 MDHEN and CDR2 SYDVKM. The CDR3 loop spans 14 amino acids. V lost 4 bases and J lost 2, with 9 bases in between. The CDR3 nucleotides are TGTGCCAGCAGTTGGGACGGTCGCAATCAGCCCCAGCATTTT. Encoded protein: CASSWDGRNQPQHF.

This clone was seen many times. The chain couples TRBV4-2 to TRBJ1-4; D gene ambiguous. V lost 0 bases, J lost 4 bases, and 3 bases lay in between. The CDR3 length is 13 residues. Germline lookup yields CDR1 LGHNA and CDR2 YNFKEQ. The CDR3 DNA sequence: TGTGCCAGCAGCCAAGACCTTAATGAAAAACTGTTTTTT. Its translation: CASSQDLNEKLFF.

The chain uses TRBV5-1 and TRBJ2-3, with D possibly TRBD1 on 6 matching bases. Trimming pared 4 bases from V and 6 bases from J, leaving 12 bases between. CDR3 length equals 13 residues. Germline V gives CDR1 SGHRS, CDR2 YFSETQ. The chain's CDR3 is CASSPGVWDTQYF. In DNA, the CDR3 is TGCGCCAGCAGCCCAGGGGTTTGGGATACGCAGTATTTT. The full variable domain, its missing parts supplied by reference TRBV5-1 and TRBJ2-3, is KAGVTQTPRYLIKTRGQQVTLSCSPISGHRSVSWYQQTPGQGLQFLFEYFSETQRNKGNFPGRFSGRQFSNSRSEMNVSTLELGDSALYLCASSPGVWDTQYFGPGTRLTVL.

In nucleotides, the CDR3 is TGCGCCAGCAACTTAAGGACGGCTTCCTCCTACAATGAGCAGTTCTTC. Its translation is CASNLRTASSYNEQFF. This chain uses TRBV23-1 with TRBJ2-1, with D unclear. TRBV23-1 falls under the ORF class, with uncertain function. CDR3 length: 16 amino acids. Trimming shortened V by 7 bases and J by 0 bases, and 16 bases separated the two germline ends.

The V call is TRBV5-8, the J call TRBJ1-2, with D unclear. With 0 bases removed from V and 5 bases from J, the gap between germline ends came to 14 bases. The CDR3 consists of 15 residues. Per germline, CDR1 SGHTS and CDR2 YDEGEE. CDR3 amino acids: CASSLVSGVMYGYTF. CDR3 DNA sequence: TGTGCCAGCAGCTTGGTGAGCGGGGTCATGTATGGCTACACCTTC.

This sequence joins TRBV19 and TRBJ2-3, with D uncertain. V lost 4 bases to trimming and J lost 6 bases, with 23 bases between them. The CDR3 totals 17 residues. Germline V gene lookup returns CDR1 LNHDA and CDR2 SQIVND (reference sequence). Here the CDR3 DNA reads TGTGCCAGTAGTACGCGTGGACCCACGACCCGCAGGGATACGCAGTATTTT. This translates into CASSTRGPTTRRDTQYF.

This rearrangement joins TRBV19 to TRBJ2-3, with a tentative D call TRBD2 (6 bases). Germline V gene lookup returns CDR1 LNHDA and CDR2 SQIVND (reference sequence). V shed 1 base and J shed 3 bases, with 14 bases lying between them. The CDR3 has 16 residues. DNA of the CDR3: TGTGCCAGTAGTATAGGAACGGGAGAGGGGACAGATACGCAGTATTTT. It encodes CASSIGTGEGTDTQYF.

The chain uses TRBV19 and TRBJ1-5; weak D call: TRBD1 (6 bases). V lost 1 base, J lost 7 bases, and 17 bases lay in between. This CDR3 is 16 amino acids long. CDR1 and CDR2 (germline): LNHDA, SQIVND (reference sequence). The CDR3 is CASSIAEGGSGQPQHF. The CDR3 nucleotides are TGTGCCAGTAGTATAGCTGAGGGGGGCTCGGGGCAGCCCCAGCATTTT.